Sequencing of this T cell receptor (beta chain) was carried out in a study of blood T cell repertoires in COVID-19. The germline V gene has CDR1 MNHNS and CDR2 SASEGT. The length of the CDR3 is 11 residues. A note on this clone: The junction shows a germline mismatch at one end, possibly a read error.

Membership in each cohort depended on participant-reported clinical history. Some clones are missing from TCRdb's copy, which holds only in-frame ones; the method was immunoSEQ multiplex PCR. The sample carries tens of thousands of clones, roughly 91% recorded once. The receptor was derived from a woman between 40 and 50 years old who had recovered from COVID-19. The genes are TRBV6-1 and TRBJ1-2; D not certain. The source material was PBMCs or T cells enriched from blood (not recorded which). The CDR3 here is CASSEWAYPLF. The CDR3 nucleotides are TGTGCCAGCAGTGAATGGGCGTATCCCCTCTTC.